This is a list of T cell receptor beta chains from one sample in a study of T-cell reconstitution after alpha-beta-depleted transplantation in children. TCRdb redid the calling of the PCR reads with MiXCR, one entry per CDR3 protein. The profile shows 500,000 to 750,000 distinct CDR3 sequences, over 20% of them singletons. The sequenced sample was PBMCs, obtained before TCRalphabeta/CD19-depleted stem cell transplant. Every receptor here comes from a boy under two years old with Wiskott-Aldrich syndrome, due to receive a stem cell transplant. Both conserved end residues are part of each CDR3. The order of the fields is V gene, clone size, J gene, D gene, CDR3 DNA, CDR3 protein. A D gene is named only where the DNA matches it firmly. Clone size is given for some rows only: seen once, a few or many times, or a class if the clone is expanded.

V gene: TRBV20-1; clone size: once; J gene: TRBJ2-1; D gene: -; CDR3 DNA: TGCAGTGCCAACCCGGGTGCGGGCTACAATGAGCAGTTCTTC; CDR3 protein: CSANPGAGYNEQFF
V gene: TRBV5-1; clone size: -; J gene: TRBJ2-1; D gene: TRBD2; CDR3 DNA: TGCGCCAGCCAACTAGCGGGGATCTGGGACTCCTACAATGAGCAGTTCTTC; CDR3 protein: CASQLAGIWDSYNEQFF
V gene: TRBV3-1; clone size: few; J gene: TRBJ2-7; D gene: -; CDR3 DNA: TGTGCCAGCAGCCAAGGGGCTTGGGGTGACGAGCAGTACTTC; CDR3 protein: CASSQGAWGDEQYF
V gene: TRBV7-2; clone size: -; J gene: TRBJ2-1; D gene: TRBD2; CDR3 DNA: TGTGCCAGCAGCTTTTATAGGACTAGAGGGAACAATGAGCAGTTCTTC; CDR3 protein: CASSFYRTRGNNEQFF
V gene: TRBV2; clone size: once; J gene: TRBJ2-5; D gene: -; CDR3 DNA: TGTGCCAACAGTCCCTTAGCCAGAGTCGGAGAGACCCAGTACTTC; CDR3 protein: CANSPLARVGETQYF
V gene: TRBV5-1; clone size: -; J gene: TRBJ2-1; D gene: -; CDR3 DNA: TGCGCCAGCAGCTTTACTAGAGTCTTCAGGAATGAGCAGTTCTTC; CDR3 protein: CASSFTRVFRNEQFF
V gene: TRBV29-1; clone size: -; J gene: TRBJ1-1; D gene: -; CDR3 DNA: TGCAGCACTTGGACGGGGGGCACTGAAGCTTTCTTT; CDR3 protein: CSTWTGGTEAFF
V gene: TRBV6-1; clone size: few; J gene: TRBJ1-5; D gene: TRBD1; CDR3 DNA: TGTGCCAGCAGTAGGGAAAGGGGGCACCAGCCCCAGCATTTT; CDR3 protein: CASSRERGHQPQHF
V gene: TRBV11-2; clone size: -; J gene: TRBJ2-2; D gene: -; CDR3 DNA: TGTGCCAGCAGCTTTACAGGGAAGAACACCGGGGAGCTGTTTTTT; CDR3 protein: CASSFTGKNTGELFF
V gene: TRBV6-1; clone size: many; J gene: TRBJ2-1; D gene: TRBD2; CDR3 DNA: TGTGCCAGCAGACAACTAGCGGGGCTTACCTACAATGAGCAGTTCTTC; CDR3 protein: CASRQLAGLTYNEQFF
V gene: TRBV24-1; clone size: many; J gene: TRBJ2-3; D gene: -; CDR3 DNA: TGTGCCACCAGCGGGAGCACAGATACGCAGTATTTT; CDR3 protein: CATSGSTDTQYF
V gene: TRBV29-1; clone size: many; J gene: TRBJ2-7; D gene: -; CDR3 DNA: TGCAGCGTTGGTGGGAGCTCCTACGAGCAGTACTTC; CDR3 protein: CSVGGSSYEQYF
V gene: TRBV15; clone size: -; J gene: TRBJ2-1; D gene: -; CDR3 DNA: TGTGCCACCAGCGGGAGGCGGACCAATGAGCAGTTCTTC; CDR3 protein: CATSGRRTNEQFF
V gene: TRBV3-1; clone size: few; J gene: TRBJ1-4; D gene: -; CDR3 DNA: TGTGCCAGCAGCCAACTTGGGATCGCTAATGAAAAACTGTTTTTT; CDR3 protein: CASSQLGIANEKLFF
V gene: TRBV5-5; clone size: few; J gene: TRBJ2-3; D gene: -; CDR3 DNA: TGTGCCAGCAGCTTGCCGGTAATAGGCACAGATACGCAGTATTTT; CDR3 protein: CASSLPVIGTDTQYF
V gene: TRBV5-1; clone size: -; J gene: TRBJ2-5; D gene: TRBD2; CDR3 DNA: TGCGCCAGCAGCTTGGATCCGGGACTAAGTTTGGAGACCCAGTACTTC; CDR3 protein: CASSLDPGLSLETQYF
V gene: TRBV20-1; clone size: few; J gene: TRBJ1-6; D gene: TRBD1; CDR3 DNA: TGCAGTGCTCGCCCGGGACAGGGAGTTGGGGCCTATAATTCACCCCTCCACTTT; CDR3 protein: CSARPGQGVGAYNSPLHF
V gene: TRBV5-1; clone size: -; J gene: TRBJ2-7; D gene: TRBD2; CDR3 DNA: TGCGCCAGCAGCTCAGTGACTAGCAGCTACGAGCAGTACTTC; CDR3 protein: CASSSVTSSYEQYF
V gene: TRBV12-3/TRBV12-4; clone size: -; J gene: TRBJ2-7; D gene: TRBD2; CDR3 DNA: TGTGCCAGCAGCCTAGCGGGGAGATTGGTCTACGAGCAGTACTTC; CDR3 protein: CASSLAGRLVYEQYF
V gene: TRBV30; clone size: -; J gene: TRBJ2-7; D gene: -; CDR3 DNA: TGTGCCTGGAGGGATGGACGGGGCTCCTACGAGCAGTACTTC; CDR3 protein: CAWRDGRGSYEQYF
V gene: TRBV5-1; clone size: few; J gene: TRBJ1-6; D gene: -; CDR3 DNA: TGCGCCAGCAGCTTGGATTGGAGCTCCTATAATTCACCCCTCCACTTT; CDR3 protein: CASSLDWSSYNSPLHF
V gene: TRBV27; clone size: few; J gene: TRBJ2-7; D gene: -; CDR3 DNA: TGTGCCAGCAGTTTGAAGAAGGGCTGGGCCTACGAGCAGTACTTC; CDR3 protein: CASSLKKGWAYEQYF
V gene: TRBV5-1; clone size: -; J gene: TRBJ2-3; D gene: -; CDR3 DNA: TGCGCCAGCAGCCCCCGGTGGCCCAACACAGATACGCAGTATTTT; CDR3 protein: CASSPRWPNTDTQYF
V gene: TRBV20-1; clone size: -; J gene: TRBJ2-7; D gene: -; CDR3 DNA: TGCAGTGCTAGAGGAGACAGGTACTCCTACGAGCAGTACTTC; CDR3 protein: CSARGDRYSYEQYF
V gene: TRBV12-3/TRBV12-4; clone size: -; J gene: TRBJ1-2; D gene: -; CDR3 DNA: TGTGCCAGCAGTTCCCGCCCGACAGAACTAGATGGCTACACCTTC; CDR3 protein: CASSSRPTELDGYTF
V gene: TRBV28; clone size: -; J gene: TRBJ2-5; D gene: -; CDR3 DNA: TGTGCCAGCAGTTCCCGCGGGGTAGCGGAAGAGACCCAGTACTTC; CDR3 protein: CASSSRGVAEETQYF
V gene: TRBV12-3/TRBV12-4; clone size: once; J gene: TRBJ2-3; D gene: -; CDR3 DNA: TGTGCCAGCAGTTTCGACCGTCCCTTCCCCCCGCAGTATTTT; CDR3 protein: CASSFDRPFPPQYF
V gene: TRBV27; clone size: -; J gene: TRBJ2-5; D gene: -; CDR3 DNA: TGTGCCAGCAGGCTGTCGGGGGTCGCGACCCAGTACTTC; CDR3 protein: CASRLSGVATQYF
V gene: TRBV4-2; clone size: few; J gene: TRBJ2-3; D gene: TRBD2; CDR3 DNA: TGTGCCAGCAGCCAAGAGCCTAGCGGGACTGAAGATACGCAGTATTTT; CDR3 protein: CASSQEPSGTEDTQYF
V gene: TRBV5-1; clone size: few; J gene: TRBJ2-1; D gene: TRBD1; CDR3 DNA: TGCGCCAGCAGCGTTCGGGACAGGCCCTACAATGAGCAGTTCTTC; CDR3 protein: CASSVRDRPYNEQFF
V gene: TRBV20-1; clone size: few; J gene: TRBJ2-2; D gene: -; CDR3 DNA: TGCAGTGGACAGGCGAACACCGGGGAGCTGTTTTTT; CDR3 protein: CSGQANTGELFF
V gene: TRBV29-1; clone size: -; J gene: TRBJ1-2; D gene: -; CDR3 DNA: TGCAGCGTTTCTCCCACCCGTAACTATGGCTACACCTTC; CDR3 protein: CSVSPTRNYGYTF
V gene: TRBV20-1; clone size: -; J gene: TRBJ2-2; D gene: TRBD2; CDR3 DNA: TGCAGTGCTAGAAAATTGGCGGGAGGGCCGGTCGGGGAGCTGTTTTTT; CDR3 protein: CSARKLAGGPVGELFF
V gene: TRBV6-1; clone size: -; J gene: TRBJ1-4; D gene: -; CDR3 DNA: TGTGCCAGCAGTGAATCTGCAGTCTCCTGGGAAAAACTGTTTTTT; CDR3 protein: CASSESAVSWEKLFF
V gene: TRBV27; clone size: few; J gene: TRBJ2-3; D gene: -; CDR3 DNA: TGTGCCAGCAGGTTCCTAACGTCAGAGACGCAGTATTTT; CDR3 protein: CASRFLTSETQYF
V gene: TRBV3-1; clone size: -; J gene: TRBJ1-6; D gene: -; CDR3 DNA: TGTGCCAGCAGCCAAGAGGTTCGGGCACCCCTCCACTTT; CDR3 protein: CASSQEVRAPLHF
V gene: TRBV12-3/TRBV12-4; clone size: -; J gene: TRBJ2-1; D gene: TRBD1; CDR3 DNA: TGTGCCAGCAGGGGGACAGGTGATACCTACAATGAGCAGTTCTTC; CDR3 protein: CASRGTGDTYNEQFF
V gene: TRBV20-1; clone size: few; J gene: TRBJ2-2; D gene: TRBD1; CDR3 DNA: TGCAGTACTAAGGGGGCGGACACCGGGGAGCTGTTTTTT; CDR3 protein: CSTKGADTGELFF
V gene: TRBV5-5; clone size: few; J gene: TRBJ1-1; D gene: -; CDR3 DNA: TGTGCCAGCAGCTTATTTAACACTGAAGCTTTCTTT; CDR3 protein: CASSLFNTEAFF
V gene: TRBV10-3; clone size: few; J gene: TRBJ2-3; D gene: -; CDR3 DNA: TGTGCCATCAGTATCACAGATACGCAGTATTTT; CDR3 protein: CAISITDTQYF
V gene: TRBV9; clone size: few; J gene: TRBJ2-7; D gene: -; CDR3 DNA: TGTGCCAGCAGCGTAGAACCAGACTACGAGCAGTACTTC; CDR3 protein: CASSVEPDYEQYF
V gene: TRBV10-3; clone size: -; J gene: TRBJ2-3; D gene: -; CDR3 DNA: TGTGCCATCAGTGAGGTATCCGTCACAGATACGCAGTATTTT; CDR3 protein: CAISEVSVTDTQYF
V gene: TRBV24-1; clone size: -; J gene: TRBJ1-4; D gene: TRBD1; CDR3 DNA: TGTGCCACCAGTGATTCCTGGACAGGGAGGGTGTATCTCTATCGGAACCTCTCGAATGAAAAACTGTTTTTT; CDR3 protein: CATSDSWTGRVYLYRNLSNEKLFF
V gene: TRBV20-1; clone size: -; J gene: TRBJ2-3; D gene: -; CDR3 DNA: TGCAGTGCTACGGACGAGAGACATACGCAGTATTTT; CDR3 protein: CSATDERHTQYF
V gene: TRBV10-3; clone size: -; J gene: TRBJ1-3; D gene: -; CDR3 DNA: TGTGCCATCAGTGATACGGTCTCTGGAAACACCATATATTTT; CDR3 protein: CAISDTVSGNTIYF